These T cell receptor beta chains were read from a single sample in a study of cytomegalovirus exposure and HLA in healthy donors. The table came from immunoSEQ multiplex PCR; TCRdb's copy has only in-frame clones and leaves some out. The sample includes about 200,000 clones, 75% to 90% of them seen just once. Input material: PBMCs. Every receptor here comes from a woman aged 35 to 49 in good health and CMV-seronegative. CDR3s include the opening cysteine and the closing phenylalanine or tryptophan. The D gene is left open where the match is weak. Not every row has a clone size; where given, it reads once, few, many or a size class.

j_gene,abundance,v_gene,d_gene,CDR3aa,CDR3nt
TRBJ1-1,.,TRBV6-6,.,CASSPRLIPEAFF,TGTGCCAGCAGTCCCCGACTGATCCCTGAAGCTTTCTTT
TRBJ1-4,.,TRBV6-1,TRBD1,CASRQGLANEKLFF,TGTGCCAGCAGACAGGGGTTGGCTAATGAAAAACTGTTTTTT
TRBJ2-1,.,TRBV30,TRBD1,CAWRPPQGWNEQFF,TGTGCCTGGAGACCGCCACAGGGGTGGAATGAGCAGTTCTTC
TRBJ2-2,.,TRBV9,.,CASSDYTGELFF,TGTGCCAGCAGCGACTACACCGGGGAGCTGTTTTTT
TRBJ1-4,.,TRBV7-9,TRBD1,CASSLDRGLEKLFF,TGTGCCAGCAGCTTAGACAGGGGGCTTGAAAAACTGTTTTTT
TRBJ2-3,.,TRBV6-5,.,CASRNAGDRTDTQYF,TGTGCCAGCAGAAACGCGGGAGACAGGACAGATACGCAGTATTTT
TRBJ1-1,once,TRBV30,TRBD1,CAWSRGQGWTEAFF,TGTGCCTGGAGCCGGGGACAGGGATGGACTGAAGCTTTCTTT
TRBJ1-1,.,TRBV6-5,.,CASTNAGQKNTEAFF,TGTGCCAGCACCAATGCGGGGCAGAAGAACACTGAAGCTTTCTTT
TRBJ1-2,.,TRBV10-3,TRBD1,CAIRGTAGGGYTF,TGTGCCATCAGGGGGACAGCTGGGGGGGGCTACACCTTC
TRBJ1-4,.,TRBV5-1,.,CASSLAGGFNEKLFF,TGCGCCAGCAGCTTGGCGGGGGGCTTTAATGAAAAACTGTTTTTT
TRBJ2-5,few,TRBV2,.,CASSGRETQYF,TGTGCCAGCAGCGGGAGAGAGACCCAGTACTTC
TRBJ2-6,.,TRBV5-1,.,CASSQTASSGPNVLTF,TGCGCCAGCAGCCAGACAGCGAGCTCTGGGCCCAACGTCCTGACTTTC
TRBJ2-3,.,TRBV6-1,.,CASSETSEDSQSRYF,TGTGCCAGCAGTGAAACAAGTGAGGACTCGCAATCGAGGTATTTT
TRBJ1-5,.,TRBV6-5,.,CASSYLGGQPQHF,TGTGCCAGCAGTTACTTGGGGGGTCAGCCCCAGCATTTT
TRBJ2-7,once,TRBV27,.,CASRTQGYEQYF,TGTGCCAGCAGGACTCAGGGTTACGAGCAGTACTTC
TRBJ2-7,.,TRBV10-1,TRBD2,CASSHSGSSGEQYF,TGCGCCAGCAGTCATAGTGGCTCTAGCGGCGAGCAGTACTTC
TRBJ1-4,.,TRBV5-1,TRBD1,CASSLGVGTGTSEKLFF,TGCGCCAGCAGCCTAGGGGTGGGGACAGGGACGAGTGAAAAACTGTTTTTT
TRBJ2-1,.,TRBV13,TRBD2,CASSFGRGPLNEQFF,TGTGCCAGCAGCTTTGGGAGGGGACCCTTGAATGAGCAGTTCTTC
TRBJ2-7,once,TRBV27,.,CASSLFQGSHEQYF,TGTGCCAGCAGTTTATTCCAGGGTTCCCACGAGCAGTACTTC
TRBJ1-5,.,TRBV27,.,CASSFGWGGNQPQHF,TGTGCCAGCAGTTTTGGGTGGGGAGGCAATCAGCCCCAGCATTTT
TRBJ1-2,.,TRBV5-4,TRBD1,CASSLGTDTNYGYTF,TGTGCCAGCAGCTTAGGGACAGATACTAACTATGGCTACACCTTC
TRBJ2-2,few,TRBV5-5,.,CASSPLSVANTGELFF,TGTGCCAGCAGCCCTCTTAGCGTGGCGAACACCGGGGAGCTGTTTTTT
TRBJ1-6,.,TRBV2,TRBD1,CASSRTGSGAPLHF,TGTGCCAGCAGTAGGACAGGGAGCGGAGCACCCCTCCACTTT
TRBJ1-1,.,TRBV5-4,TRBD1,CASSPGTAMNTEAFF,TGTGCCAGCAGCCCTGGGACAGCTATGAACACTGAAGCTTTCTTT
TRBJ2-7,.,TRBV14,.,CASSQEEGARWYEQYF,TGTGCCAGCAGCCAAGAAGAAGGGGCTCGGTGGTACGAGCAGTACTTC
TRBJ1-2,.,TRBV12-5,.,CASGLVHSRGLDYGYTF,TGTGCTAGTGGTTTGGTACATAGTAGGGGACTGGACTATGGCTACACCTTC
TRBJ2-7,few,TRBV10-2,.,CASSVVYEQYF,TGCGCCAGCAGTGTAGTCTACGAGCAGTACTTC
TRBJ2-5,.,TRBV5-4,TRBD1,CASSLAPTGKGTQYF,TGTGCCAGCAGCTTGGCCCCGACAGGGAAGGGGACCCAGTACTTC
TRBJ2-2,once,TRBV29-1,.,CSASPTGNSGELFF,TGCAGCGCTAGCCCTACGGGGAACTCCGGGGAGCTGTTTTTT
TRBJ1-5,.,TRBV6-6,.,CASSYSRGFNQPQHF,TGTGCCAGCAGTTACTCGCGGGGTTTCAATCAGCCCCAGCATTTT
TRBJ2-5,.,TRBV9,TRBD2,CASSVAGAGNPRETQYF,TGTGCCAGCAGCGTAGCGGGAGCGGGGAACCCCCGAGAGACCCAGTACTTC
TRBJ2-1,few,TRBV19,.,CASSIAPGYYNEQFF,TGTGCCAGTAGTATAGCCCCGGGATACTACAATGAGCAGTTCTTC
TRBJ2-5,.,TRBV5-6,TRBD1,CASSLQGAGQETQYF,TGTGCCAGCAGCTTGCAGGGGGCGGGCCAAGAGACCCAGTACTTC
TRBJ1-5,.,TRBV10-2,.,CASSTDRNQPQHF,TGCGCCAGCAGCACTGACAGGAATCAGCCCCAGCATTTT
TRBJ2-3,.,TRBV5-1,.,CASSYSADPTYTQYF,TGCGCCAGCAGCTATTCCGCGGATCCCACATATACGCAGTATTTT
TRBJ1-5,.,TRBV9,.,CASSPGAGGNQPQHF,TGTGCCAGCAGCCCGGGGGCGGGGGGCAATCAGCCCCAGCATTTT
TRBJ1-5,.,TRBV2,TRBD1,CASQGDRAYSNQPQHF,TGTGCCAGCCAAGGGGACAGGGCTTATAGCAATCAGCCCCAGCATTTT
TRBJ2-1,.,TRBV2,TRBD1,CANPGPGQGPNEQFF,TGTGCCAACCCGGGTCCGGGACAGGGGCCCAATGAGCAGTTCTTC
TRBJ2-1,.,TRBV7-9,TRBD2,CASSLGTSNEQFF,TGTGCCAGCAGCTTGGGGACTAGCAATGAGCAGTTCTTC
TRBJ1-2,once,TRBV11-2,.,CASSTSRRGGRFGYTF,TGTGCCAGCAGCACCTCCCGGAGAGGGGGTCGTTTTGGCTACACCTTC
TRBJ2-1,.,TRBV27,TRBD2,CASRAEGLAPNEQFF,TGTGCCAGCAGGGCGGAGGGACTAGCACCAAATGAGCAGTTCTTC